This T cell receptor (beta chain) originates from a study of blood T cell repertoires in COVID-19. Sequencing used immunoSEQ multiplex PCR; TCRdb keeps in-frame clones, though not all of them. The table records hundreds of thousands of clones, about 89% of them present only once. Patients of the Seattle cohort, enrolled during active infection, were followed longitudinally. This CDR3 region has 14 residues. Trimming took off 2 bases at V and 0 bases at J, with 8 bases between the two ends. The germline V gene has CDR1 SGHKS and CDR2 YYEKEE (reference sequence). The clonotype originates from a woman aged 30 to 39 with COVID-19, enrolled during active disease. Sequenced input: peripheral blood. The chain employs TRBV5-5 and TRBJ2-5, with D possibly TRBD2 on 6 matching bases. CDR3 bases: TGTGCCAGCAGCTTTGGGGACTACCAAGAGACCCAGTACTTC. This encodes CASSFGDYQETQYF.